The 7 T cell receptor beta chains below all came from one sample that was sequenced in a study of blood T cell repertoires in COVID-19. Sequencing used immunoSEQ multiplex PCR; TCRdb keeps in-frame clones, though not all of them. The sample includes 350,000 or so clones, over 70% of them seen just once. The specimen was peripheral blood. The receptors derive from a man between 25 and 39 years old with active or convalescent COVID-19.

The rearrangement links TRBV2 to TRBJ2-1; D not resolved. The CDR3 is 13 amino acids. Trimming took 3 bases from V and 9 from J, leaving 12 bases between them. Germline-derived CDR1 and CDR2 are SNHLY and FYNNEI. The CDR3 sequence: CASSDDFVGEQFF. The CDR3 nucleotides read TGTGCCAGCAGTGACGACTTTGTAGGTGAGCAGTTCTTC.

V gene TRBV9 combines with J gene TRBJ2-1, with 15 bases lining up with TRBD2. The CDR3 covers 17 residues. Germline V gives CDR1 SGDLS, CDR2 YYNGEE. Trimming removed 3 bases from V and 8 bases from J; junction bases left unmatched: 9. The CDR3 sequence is CASSAWTSGRGVDEQFF. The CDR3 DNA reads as TGTGCCAGCAGCGCCTGGACTAGCGGGAGGGGGGTAGATGAGCAGTTCTTC.

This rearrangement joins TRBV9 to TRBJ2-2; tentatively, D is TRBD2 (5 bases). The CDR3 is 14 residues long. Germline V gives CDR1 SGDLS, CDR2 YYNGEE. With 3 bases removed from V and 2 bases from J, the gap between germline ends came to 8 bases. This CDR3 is CASSGPGNTGELFF. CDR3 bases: TGTGCCAGCAGCGGGCCGGGAAACACCGGGGAGCTGTTTTTT.

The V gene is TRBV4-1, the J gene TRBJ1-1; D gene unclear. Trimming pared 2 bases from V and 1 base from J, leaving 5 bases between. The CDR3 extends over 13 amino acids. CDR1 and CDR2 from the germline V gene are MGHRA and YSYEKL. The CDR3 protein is CASSQFSNTEAFF. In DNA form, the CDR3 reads TGCGCCAGCAGCCAATTCTCGAACACTGAAGCTTTCTTT.

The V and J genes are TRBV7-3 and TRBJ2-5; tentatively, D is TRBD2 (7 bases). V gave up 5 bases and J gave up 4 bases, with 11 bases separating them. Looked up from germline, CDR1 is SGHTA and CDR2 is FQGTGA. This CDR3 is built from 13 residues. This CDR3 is CASSRGASETQYF. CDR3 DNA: TGTGCCAGCAGCCGGGGGGCCTCAGAGACCCAGTACTTC.

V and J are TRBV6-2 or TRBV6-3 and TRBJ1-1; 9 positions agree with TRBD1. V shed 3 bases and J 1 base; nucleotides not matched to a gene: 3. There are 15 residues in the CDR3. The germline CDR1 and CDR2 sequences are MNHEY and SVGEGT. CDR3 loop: CASSYPDRGNTEAFF. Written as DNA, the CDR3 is TGTGCCAGCAGTTATCCGGACAGGGGGAACACTGAAGCTTTCTTT.

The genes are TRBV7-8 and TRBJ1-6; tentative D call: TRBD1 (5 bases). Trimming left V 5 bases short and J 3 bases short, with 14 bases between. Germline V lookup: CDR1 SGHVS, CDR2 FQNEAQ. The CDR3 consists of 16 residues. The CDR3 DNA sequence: TGTGCCAGCAGCCCAGGGAACAGCGTCTATAATTCACCCCTCCACTTT. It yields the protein CASSPGNSVYNSPLHF.